This T cell receptor beta chain was recovered during a study of CD8+CD57+ T cells in acquired aplastic anemia listed by TCRdb under 2018. At the level of the whole study: A mean of about 3.2 ug of DNA, ranging from roughly 0.19 to 30 ug, was extracted from sorted CD4+ and CD8+ cells. Mean read counts for healthy donor samples were about 10 million for CD4+ cells and 11.0 million for CD8+ cells.

Here is what the overall study found, with its caveats: CD8+ Simpson's diversity did not differ significantly between patients and healthy controls (P=0.060). Although 25 to 30 CD8+ CDR3 sequences were shared by patients and controls, these sequences appeared highly expressed in patients and within the immunodominant clones of patients.

Of note for this clonotype: The clone's antigen remains unknown. No much larger clonotype is one base removed from it; base qualities were not supplied.

V loses 5 bases, J loses 1 base, and the germline ends lie 12 bases apart. The CDR3, cysteine through phenylalanine, is 14 amino acids long. CDR3 DNA is the only sequence kept; it has 42 bases, read in frame from the first base. The germline V gene supplies CDR1 SQVTM and CDR2 ANQGSEA. TCR beta VDJ combination and CDR3 sequence profiling used genomic DNA as the template. TCR repertoire sequencing was run on an Illumina HiSeq 2000. The paper's data handling went like this. Repertoires were assessed using TRBV/TRBJ rearrangement plots, CDR3 size and DJ length profiles, and Simpson's diversity index. Whichever DNA sequence was most abundant in the deep sequencing data was defined as the immunodominant clone. CDR3 amino acid sequences were checked for sharing across subjects and were also compared against the VDJdb database and published repertoires. TCRdb reanalyzed the raw reads on its own, using fastp at Q25 for trimming and MiXCR for clone calling, and kept in-frame beta chains. When rows share a CDR3 protein, they turn into one entry using the most common DNA and genes. In this record, the V and J calls reflect TCRdb's handling and not the investigators' own analysis. This sample has 200,000 to 250,000 distinct CDR3 sequences in its table, and 60% to 65% of those were observed once. Over 25% of the sample is held by the ten biggest clonotypes.

The study deep-sequenced TCR repertoires of sorted CD4+ and CD8+ blood T cells from severe aplastic anemia patients and healthy subjects. Ficoll-Paque density gradient centrifugation was used to isolate peripheral blood mononuclear cells. Before DNA extraction, CD4+ and CD8+ T cells were sorted by FACS or by magnetic beads. The sequence derives from a human donor in good health. Sequencing was performed on sorted CD4+, CD8+, or CD8+CD57+ T cells (not recorded which) from PBMCs. The rearrangement joined TRBV29-1 to TRBJ2-1; TRBD1 is a weak D gene call, 5 bases matching. The nucleotide sequence is given as TGCAGCGTTACTCGGCAGGGATCCTACAATGAGCAGTTCTTC. Translation gives CSVTRQGSYNEQFF.